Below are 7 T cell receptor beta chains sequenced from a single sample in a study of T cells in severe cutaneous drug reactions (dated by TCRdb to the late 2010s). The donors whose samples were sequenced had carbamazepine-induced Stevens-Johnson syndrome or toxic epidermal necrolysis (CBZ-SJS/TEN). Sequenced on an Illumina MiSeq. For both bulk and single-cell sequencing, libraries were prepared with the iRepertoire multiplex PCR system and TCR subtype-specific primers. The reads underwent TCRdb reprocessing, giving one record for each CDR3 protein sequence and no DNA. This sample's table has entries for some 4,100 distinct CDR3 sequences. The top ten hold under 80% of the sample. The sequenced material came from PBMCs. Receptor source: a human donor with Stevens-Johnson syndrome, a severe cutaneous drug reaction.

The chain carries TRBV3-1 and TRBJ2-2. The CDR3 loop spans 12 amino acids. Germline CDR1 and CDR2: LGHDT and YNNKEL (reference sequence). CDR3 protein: CASSQASRELFF.

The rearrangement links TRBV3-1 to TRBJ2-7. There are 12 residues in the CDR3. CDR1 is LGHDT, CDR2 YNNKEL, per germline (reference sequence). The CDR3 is CASSQDSYEQYF.

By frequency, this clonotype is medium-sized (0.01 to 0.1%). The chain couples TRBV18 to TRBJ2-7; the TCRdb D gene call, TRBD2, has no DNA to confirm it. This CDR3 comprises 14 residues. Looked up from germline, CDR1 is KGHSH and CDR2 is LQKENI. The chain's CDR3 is CASSESSGPYEQYF.

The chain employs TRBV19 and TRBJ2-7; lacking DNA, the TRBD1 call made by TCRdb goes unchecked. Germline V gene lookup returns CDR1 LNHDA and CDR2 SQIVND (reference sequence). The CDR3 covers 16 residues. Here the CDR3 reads CASSIATGPSSYEQYF.

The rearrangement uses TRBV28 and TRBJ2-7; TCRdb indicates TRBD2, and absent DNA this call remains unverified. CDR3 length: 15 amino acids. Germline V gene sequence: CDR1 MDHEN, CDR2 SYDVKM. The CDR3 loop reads CASSLKAEPPYEQYF. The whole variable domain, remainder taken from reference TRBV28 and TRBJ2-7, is DVKVTQSSRYLVKRTGEKVFLECVQDMDHENMFWYRQDPGLGLRLIYFSYDVKMKEKGDIPEGYSVSREKKERFSLILESASTNQTSMYLCASSLKAEPPYEQYFGPGTRLTVT.

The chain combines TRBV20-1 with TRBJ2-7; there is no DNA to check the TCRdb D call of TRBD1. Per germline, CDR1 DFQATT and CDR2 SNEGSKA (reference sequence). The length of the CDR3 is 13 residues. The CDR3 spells CSASLSKRDEQYF.

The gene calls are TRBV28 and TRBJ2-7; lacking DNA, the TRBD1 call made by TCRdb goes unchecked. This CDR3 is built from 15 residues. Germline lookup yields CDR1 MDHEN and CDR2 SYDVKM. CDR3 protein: CASSTQGGGWGEQYF.